The present T cell receptor (beta chain) was sequenced within a study of blood T cell repertoires in COVID-19 (TCRdb year 2020). For the wider study: The collaborator samples originated in the United States, Italy and Spain and spanned the acute and convalescent phases of COVID-19. The prospective study material was composed of cDNA or gDNA derived from T cells, B-cell-depleted T cells, or PBMCs. Subjects who had been exposed to COVID-19, were actively infected with it, or had recovered from it provided the deeply sampled blood TCRbeta repertoires that made up the dataset. The repertoires were made available in a free public database intended to serve as a resource for research on the immune response to SARS-CoV-2. Samples came from the ongoing ImmuneRACE study (first 160 participants) plus 1,254 subjects from 6 global collaborators. The sample metadata nearly always contained a de-identified subject ID, COVID-19 status, age in years and sex. HLA class I and class II types, where available, came from metadata supplied by the sample provider rather than from assay-based typing.

Concerning this clone itself: The specificity of this receptor is unknown. Per-nucleotide qualities are absent, and no much larger clonotype sits a single base away.

Samples from volunteer blood donors who had recovered from COVID-19 were contributed by a second Seattle source. The collaborating institutions used their own protocols to collect whole blood in K2EDTA tubes. For TCRbeta analysis, collaborators shipped samples as frozen whole blood, isolated PBMCs, or DNA extracted from either of those sample types. The immunoSEQ Assay, a bias-controlled multiplex PCR, was used to amplify TCRbeta CDR3 regions from genomic DNA. The original pipeline was this. Within the assay, amplification of reference gene primers was used to estimate how many nucleated cells each sample contained. To quantify the absolute abundance of each unique TCRbeta CDR3 rearrangement, sequence reads were collapsed and filtered. Productive Simpson clonality was computed per sample as the square root of Simpson's diversity index over productive rearrangements. TCRdb re-hosts the immuneACCESS table, in-frame sequences only. Its copies lack some clones; in the studies checked, an unresolved V gene accounts for under half of them, and the cause for the rest is not known. That table gives V, J and clone size, and the DNA gave D and trimming. The sample data list about 220,000 clones, and 84% of these were observed just once. Jointly, the top ten make up 5.1% of the sample.

Beyond this particular receptor, the publication reports: The quantity of clinical and demographic metadata differed by source and by participant and was supplied without curation.

This TCR was sampled from a woman aged 55-69 years who had recovered from COVID-19. Sequencing was carried out using peripheral blood.

The CDR3 has the sequence CAWSVPVYGANVLTF. The DNA reads TGTGCCTGGAGTGTACCGGTGTACGGGGCCAACGTCCTGACTTTC. This chain is built from TRBV30 and TRBJ2-6; the D gene is unclear. The germline V gene (reference sequence) yields GTSNPN for CDR1 and SVGIG for CDR2. Deletion took 0 bases off V and 4 bases off J, with a span of 10 bases between the germline ends. Including cysteine and phenylalanine, the CDR3 has 15 amino acids. Only CDR3 DNA remains: 45 bases, in frame from the first base.